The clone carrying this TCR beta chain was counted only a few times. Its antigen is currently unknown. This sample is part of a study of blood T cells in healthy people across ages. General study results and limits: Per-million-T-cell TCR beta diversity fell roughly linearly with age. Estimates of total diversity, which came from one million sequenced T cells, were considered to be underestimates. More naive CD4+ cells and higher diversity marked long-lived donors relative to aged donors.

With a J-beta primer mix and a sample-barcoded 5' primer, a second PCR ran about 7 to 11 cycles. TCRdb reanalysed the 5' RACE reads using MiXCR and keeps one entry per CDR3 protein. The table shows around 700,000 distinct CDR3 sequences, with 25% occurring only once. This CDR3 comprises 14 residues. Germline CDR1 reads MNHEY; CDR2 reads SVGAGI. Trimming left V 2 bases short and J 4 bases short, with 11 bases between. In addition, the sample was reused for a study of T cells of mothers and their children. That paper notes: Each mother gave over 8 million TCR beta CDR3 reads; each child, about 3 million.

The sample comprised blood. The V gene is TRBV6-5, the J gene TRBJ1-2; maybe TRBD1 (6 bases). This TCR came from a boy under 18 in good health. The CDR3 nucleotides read TGTGCCAGCAGTTACGGTCAGGGGAGCTATGGCTACACCTTC. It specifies CASSYGQGSYGYTF.